This T cell receptor (beta chain) was identified during a study of blood T cell repertoires in COVID-19. Study context: The United States, Italy and Spain supplied acute and convalescent COVID-19 samples.

There are a few counts of this clone. This sample includes further DNA sequences coding for the same CDR3. Sequencing used immunoSEQ multiplex PCR; TCRdb keeps in-frame clones, though not all of them. The data show 250,000 to 300,000 clones, around 86% seen once. In terms of age and location, participants ranged from about 18 to 95 years and lived in under 30 US areas. Germline assignment: CDR1 SQVTM and CDR2 ANQGSEA. V was trimmed by 5 bases and J by 2 bases, leaving 10 bases between them. The CDR3 loop spans 12 amino acids. The specimen sequenced was PBMCs or T cells enriched from blood (not recorded which). The chain links TRBV29-1 to TRBJ2-7; tentative D call: TRBD1 (6 bases). The clonotype was recovered from a woman between 40 and 55 years old who had recovered from COVID-19. The CDR3 nucleotides read TGCAGCGTTAGGGACACCCCCTACGAGCAGTACTTC. Amino acid sequence: CSVRDTPYEQYF.